Following are 2 T cell receptor beta chains from one sample sequenced in a study of T cells after yellow fever vaccination. TCRdb called the 5' RACE reads again in MiXCR, with one record for every CDR3 protein. This repertoire shows under 200,000 distinct CDR3 sequences, 6.5% to 8.5% found once; its top ten account for 2.5% to 3%. Sequenced material: CD4+ T cells sorted from PBMCs, taken 4 to 6 days after the first yellow fever vaccination. These TCRs come from a man aged 18 to 29 who received the YFV17D yellow fever vaccine.

The chain combines TRBV5-1 with TRBJ1-6, with 9 bases matching TRBD1. The CDR3 is 15 residues long. Germline V gene data show CDR1 as SGHRS and CDR2 as YFSETQ. V lost 4 bases to trimming and J lost 7 bases; unmatched junction nucleotides: 6. The CDR3 DNA reads as TGCGCCAGCAGCCTTTGGACAGGGGCCAATTCACCCCTCCACTTT. The encoded protein is CASSLWTGANSPLHF.

The chain uses TRBV3-1 and TRBJ1-4, with D unclear. This CDR3 is built from 14 residues. Germline values: CDR1 LGHDT, CDR2 YNNKEL (reference sequence). The ends were cut back, 4 bases at V and 7 bases at J, with 13 bases in the middle. The CDR3 is CASSRNPAGEKLFF. The CDR3 DNA follows: TGTGCCAGCAGCCGCAACCCCGCCGGTGAAAAACTGTTTTTT.